The 15 T cell receptor beta chains below were found in one sample sequenced in a study of blood T cell repertoires in COVID-19. The method was immunoSEQ multiplex PCR; TCRdb's version includes in-frame clones alone and lacks a portion of them. The table has about 170,000 clones, roughly 84% seen once. Sequenced input: peripheral blood. These receptors were obtained from a woman aged 80 or over with active or convalescent COVID-19.

This clone came up a few times. The rearrangement joins TRBV2 to TRBJ1-1; 7 nucleotides match TRBD1. The CDR3 loop spans 13 amino acids. Per germline, CDR1 SNHLY and CDR2 FYNNEI. With V trimmed by 4 bases and J by 3 bases, 2 bases remained unmatched. The CDR3 here is CASSVGGDTEAFF. Here the CDR3 DNA reads TGTGCCAGCAGTGTAGGGGGCGACACTGAAGCTTTCTTT.

The chain is built from TRBV19 and TRBJ2-5, with D perhaps TRBD2 (5 bases). The V gene's germline CDR1 is LNHDA and CDR2 SQIVND (reference sequence). The CDR3 is 13 residues long. V was shortened by 4 bases and J by 7 bases, with 13 bases between the two germline ends. CDR3 residues: CASSNGPLATQYF. The CDR3 nucleotides read TGTGCCAGTAGTAACGGGCCCCTAGCGACCCAGTACTTC.

The chain couples TRBV5-1 to TRBJ1-2; D unresolved. Between the trimmed V and J ends, which lost 0 bases and 2 bases, there was a span of 8 bases. The CDR3 is made up of 14 amino acids. Germline CDR1 reads SGHRS; CDR2 reads YFSETQ. As DNA, the CDR3 is TGCGCCAGCAGCTTGGGTGCAGAAAACTATGGCTACACCTTC. Residues: CASSLGAENYGYTF.

This chain uses TRBV6-5 with TRBJ2-5, with D possibly matching TRBD1 (6 bases). Trimming stripped 7 bases from V and 0 bases from J, with 12 bases between. CDR1 is MNHEY, CDR2 SVGAGI, per germline. The CDR3 has 14 amino acids. CDR3 sequence (DNA): TGTGCCAGCAACCAAGACAGGTACCAAGAGACCCAGTACTTC. Its protein product is CASNQDRYQETQYF.

V gene TRBV14 combines with J gene TRBJ2-2; maybe TRBD1 (6 bases). V lost 1 base and J lost 0, with 12 bases in between. Looked up from germline, CDR1 is SGHDN and CDR2 is FVKESK. The CDR3 contains 17 residues. In DNA, the CDR3 is TGTGCCAGCAGCCAAGTCTGGGGGCCGTCGAACACCGGGGAGCTGTTTTTT. As protein: CASSQVWGPSNTGELFF.

V and J are TRBV25-1 and TRBJ2-3; 8 positions match TRBD1. The CDR3 extends over 15 amino acids. Per the germline V gene, CDR1 is MGHDK and CDR2 is SYGVNS. The J segment lost 2 bases and the V segment lost 5 bases, leaving 6 bases of the junction unmatched. Here the CDR3 reads CASSPSGGLTDTQYF. DNA of the CDR3: TGTGCCAGCAGTCCTTCAGGGGGCCTCACAGATACGCAGTATTTT.

This chain uses TRBV18 with TRBJ2-1; D remains ambiguous. This CDR3 has 14 residues. CDR1 is KGHSH, CDR2 LQKENI, per germline. V lost 2 bases to trimming and J lost 4 bases, with 9 bases between them. The CDR3 here is CASSPFQLYNEQFF. The CDR3 DNA reads as TGTGCCAGCTCACCATTTCAGTTATACAATGAGCAGTTCTTC.

The chain joins TRBV7-3 to TRBJ2-3; D is possibly TRBD1 (6 bases). V shed 5 bases and J shed 3 bases, with 12 bases lying between them. Germline assignment: CDR1 SGHTA and CDR2 FQGTGA. The CDR3 has 14 residues. In DNA, the CDR3 is TGTGCCAGCAGCAAAAACCAGGGGACAGATACGCAGTATTTT. Its translation is CASSKNQGTDTQYF.

With respect to this clone: Other DNA sequences within the sample encode an identical CDR3. The V call is TRBV5-1, the J call TRBJ2-7; the D is unclear. The germline V gene encodes CDR1 SGHRS and CDR2 YFSETQ. V dropped 3 bases and J dropped 1 base, with 5 bases sitting between them. The CDR3 runs to 12 residues. The CDR3: CASSSSSYEQYF. The DNA for the CDR3 is TGCGCCAGCAGCTCATCATCCTACGAGCAGTACTTC.

This clone appeared once. The gene calls are TRBV15 and TRBJ1-5; 8 bases agree with TRBD1. After removal of 1 base from V and 7 bases from J, the junction contained 6 bases not matched to a gene. The CDR3 is 15 amino acids. The germline V gene has CDR1 LNHNV and CDR2 YYDKDF (reference sequence). CDR3 coding DNA: TGTGCCACCAGCAGAGGTGGACAGGGAAGACAGCCCCAGCATTTT. The encoded protein is CATSRGGQGRQPQHF.

The gene calls are TRBV6-5 and TRBJ2-7; 8 nucleotides line up with TRBD2. J gave up 0 bases and V 7 bases, and 5 bases lay outside the gene matches. CDR1 and CDR2 from the germline V gene are MNHEY and SVGAGI. This CDR3 region has 14 residues. The DNA for the CDR3 is TGTGCCAGCACTCCCAGCGGGAGCTCCTACGAGCAGTACTTC. Translating it yields CASTPSGSSYEQYF.

This clone was observed a single time. The V and J genes are TRBV6-5 and TRBJ1-1; D is perhaps TRBD1 (5 bases). V was cut by 5 bases and J by 4 bases, with 17 bases left in between. Germline CDR1 MNHEY, CDR2 SVGAGI. The CDR3 covers 15 residues. The CDR3 DNA reads as TGTGCCAGCAGTCCAGGGTTATGGGAACGCACTGAAGCTTTCTTT. This codes for CASSPGLWERTEAFF.

This clone was observed a single time. CDR3 sequence: CAWSDCLAGFYEQYF. The CDR3 bases are TGTGCCTGGAGTGACTGCTTAGCGGGCTTCTACGAGCAGTACTTC. The J gene is TRBJ2-7, the V gene TRBV30; 7 nucleotides align to TRBD2. The CDR3 is 15 residues long. V shed 1 base and J 3 bases; nucleotides not matched to a gene: 9. From germline, CDR1 is GTSNPN and CDR2 SVGIG (reference sequence).

The rearrangement uses TRBV28 and TRBJ2-5, with D possibly TRBD2 on 5 matching bases. V was clipped by 3 bases and J by 5 bases, with 22 bases between them. Germline loops: CDR1 MDHEN, CDR2 SYDVKM. This CDR3 is 17 amino acids long. CDR3 sequence (DNA): TGTGCCAGCAGTTTTTATTCGATAGGGAGTAGCTGGGAGACCCAGTACTTC. This gives the protein CASSFYSIGSSWETQYF.

This clone was detected once. This chain connects TRBV15 to TRBJ2-7, with 11 bases that match TRBD1. The V segment lost 6 bases and the J segment 2 bases; nucleotides outside the gene matches: 6. Germline CDR1 reads LNHNV; CDR2 reads YYDKDF (reference sequence). The CDR3 totals 15 residues. Here the CDR3 reads CATSLDRGRTYEQYF. In DNA form, the CDR3 reads TGTGCCACCAGTCTGGACAGGGGGCGAACCTACGAGCAGTACTTC.